This T cell receptor (beta chain) was identified during a study of blood T cell repertoires in COVID-19. Using immunoSEQ multiplex PCR, the repertoire was profiled, and TCRdb retains in-frame clones only, with some absent. The repertoire has roughly 100,000 clones, around 81% of them found once; the top ten carry more than 8%. The ends were cut back, 0 bases at V and 4 bases at J, with 13 bases in the middle. CDR1 and CDR2 (germline): SGDLS, YYNGEE. The CDR3 is 16 residues long. This sequence was found in a woman in her sixties or seventies with acute or convalescent COVID-19. The chain combines TRBV9 with TRBJ2-2, with D perhaps matching TRBD2 (6 bases). Specimen: peripheral blood. The CDR3 DNA follows: TGTGCCAGCAGCGTAGAAGCGGGCGTGATCACCGGGGAGCTGTTTTTT. Translating gives CASSVEAGVITGELFF.